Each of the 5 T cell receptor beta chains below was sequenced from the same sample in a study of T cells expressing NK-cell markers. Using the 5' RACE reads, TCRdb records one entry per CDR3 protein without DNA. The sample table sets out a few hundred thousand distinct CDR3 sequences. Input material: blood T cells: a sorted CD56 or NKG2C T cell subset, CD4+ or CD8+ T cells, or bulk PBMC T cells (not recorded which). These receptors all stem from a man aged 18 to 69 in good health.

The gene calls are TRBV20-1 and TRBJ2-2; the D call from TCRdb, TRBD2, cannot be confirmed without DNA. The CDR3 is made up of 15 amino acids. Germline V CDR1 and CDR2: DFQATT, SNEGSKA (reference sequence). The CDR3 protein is CSATKTSGGIGELFF.

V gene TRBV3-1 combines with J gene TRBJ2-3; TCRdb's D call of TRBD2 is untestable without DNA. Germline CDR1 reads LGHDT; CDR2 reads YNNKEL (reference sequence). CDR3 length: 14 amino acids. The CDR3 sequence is CASRTSGGEDTQYF.

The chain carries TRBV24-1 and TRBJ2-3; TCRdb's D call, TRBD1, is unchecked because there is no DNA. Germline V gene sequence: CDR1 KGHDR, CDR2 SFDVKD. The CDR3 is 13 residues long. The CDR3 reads CATSDWTGDTQYF.

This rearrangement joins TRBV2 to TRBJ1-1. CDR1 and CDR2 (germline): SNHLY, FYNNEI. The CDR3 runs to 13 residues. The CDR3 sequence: CASSEAQSTEAFF. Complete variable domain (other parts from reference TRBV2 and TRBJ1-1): EPEVTQTPSHQVTQMGQEVILRCVPISNHLYFYWYRQILGQKVEFLVSFYNNEISEKSEIFDDQFSVERPDGSNFTLKIRSTKLEDSAMYFCASSEAQSTEAFFGQGTRLTVV.

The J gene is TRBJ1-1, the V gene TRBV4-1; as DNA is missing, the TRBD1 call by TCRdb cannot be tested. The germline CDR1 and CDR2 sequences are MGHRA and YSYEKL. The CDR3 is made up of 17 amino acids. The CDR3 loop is CASSQDKGSWGPTEAFF.